This T cell receptor beta chain was retrieved from a study of blood T cell repertoires in COVID-19 (dated by TCRdb to about 2020). For the wider study: Collaborator samples came from the United States, Italy and Spain and covered acute and convalescent phases of COVID-19. The material from the prospective study consisted of cDNA or gDNA derived from T cells, B-cell-depleted T cells, or PBMCs. Subjects who had been exposed to COVID-19, were actively infected with it, or had recovered from it provided the deeply sampled blood TCRbeta repertoires that made up the dataset. The repertoires were released in a freely available public database meant as a resource for research on the immune response to SARS-CoV-2. The samples were drawn from two sources: the first 160 participants of the ongoing ImmuneRACE study, and fewer than 1,500 subjects contributed by 6 global collaborators. Sample metadata almost always included a de-identified subject ID, COVID-19 status, age in years and sex. HLA class I and class II types, where available, came from metadata supplied by the sample provider rather than from assay-based typing.

Per the germline V gene (reference sequence), LGHDT is the CDR1 and YNNKEL is the CDR2. The CDR3, from cysteine to phenylalanine, totals 16 residues. Solely the CDR3 DNA is kept, with 48 bases framed from the first base. Unmatched junction bases come to 2, with V trimmed by 1 base and J by 4 bases. Remarks on this clone: The antigen this receptor binds is unknown. No clone much larger than this one lies a single base away; base qualities are absent.

The immunoSEQ Assay, a bias-controlled multiplex PCR, was used to amplify TCRbeta CDR3 regions from genomic DNA. In the original analysis: Nucleated cell counts per sample were estimated from amplification of reference gene primers within the assay. Sequence reads were collapsed and filtered to measure the absolute abundance of every unique TCRbeta CDR3 rearrangement. For each sample, productive Simpson clonality was calculated as the square root of Simpson's diversity index over productive rearrangements. TCRdb re-hosts the immuneACCESS table, in-frame sequences only. Its copies lack some clones; in the studies checked, an unresolved V gene accounts for under half of them, and the cause for the rest is not known. V and J calls plus clone size are reproduced from that table; the DNA served to infer D and trimming. The sample table records 150,000 to 200,000 clones; roughly nine tenths of these occur just once. 7% to 7.5% of the sample comes from the top ten.

In the prospective study, participants were about 18 to 90 years old, resided in about two dozen geographic areas of the United States, and were enrolled through a virtual design. In the prospective study, participants were assigned to cohorts based on the clinical history participants reported in a screening survey and a study questionnaire. ImmuneRACE Cohort 3 recovered participants were defined by two consecutive negative NP/OP PCR tests, healthcare professional clearance, or symptom resolution. In the prospective study, whole blood, serum and a nasopharyngeal or oropharyngeal swab were collected from each participant by mobile phlebotomists. Additional blood draws and questionnaires over an approximately two-month period could optionally be provided by prospective study participants. Prospective study blood samples were shipped either frozen or at room temperature before DNA extraction. The full study reports these points: Clinical and demographic metadata were provided uncurated, with the amount varying by source and participant.

The receptor's source is a woman aged 45 to 65 who had recovered from COVID-19. What was sequenced was PBMCs or T cells enriched from blood (not recorded which). The V and J genes are TRBV3-1 (or the pseudogene TRBV3-2) and TRBJ2-2; a stretch of 11 junction bases matches TRBD2. In nucleotides, the sequence is TGTGCCAGCAGCCAAGGACTAGCGGGACGCACCGGGGAGCTGTTTTTT. This translates into CASSQGLAGRTGELFF.